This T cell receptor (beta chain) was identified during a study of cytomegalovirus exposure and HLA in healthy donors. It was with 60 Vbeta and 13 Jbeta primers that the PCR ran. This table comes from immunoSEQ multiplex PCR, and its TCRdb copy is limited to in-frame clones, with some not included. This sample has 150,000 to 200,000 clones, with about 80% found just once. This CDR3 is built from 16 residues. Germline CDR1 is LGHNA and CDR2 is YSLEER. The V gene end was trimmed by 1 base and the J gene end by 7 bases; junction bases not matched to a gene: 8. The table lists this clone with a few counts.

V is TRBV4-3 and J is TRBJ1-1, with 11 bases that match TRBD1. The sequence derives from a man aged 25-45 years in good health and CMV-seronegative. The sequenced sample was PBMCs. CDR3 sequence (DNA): TGCGCCAGCAGCCAAGTCCTGGACAGGGGGCCGAATGAAGCTTTCTTT. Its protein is CASSQVLDRGPNEAFF.